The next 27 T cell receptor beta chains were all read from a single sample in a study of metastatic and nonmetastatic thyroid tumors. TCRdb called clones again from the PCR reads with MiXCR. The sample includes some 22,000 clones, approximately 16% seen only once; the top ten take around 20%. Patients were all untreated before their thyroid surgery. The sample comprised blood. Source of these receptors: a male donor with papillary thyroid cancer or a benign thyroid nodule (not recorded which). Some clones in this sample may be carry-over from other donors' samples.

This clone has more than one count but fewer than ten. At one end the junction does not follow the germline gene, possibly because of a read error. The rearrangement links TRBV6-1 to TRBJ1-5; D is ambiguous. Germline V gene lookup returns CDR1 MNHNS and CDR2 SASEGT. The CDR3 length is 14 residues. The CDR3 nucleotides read TGTGCCAGCAGCGCGGCGCCAGAAAATCGGCCCCAGCATTTT. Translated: CASSAAPENRPQHF.

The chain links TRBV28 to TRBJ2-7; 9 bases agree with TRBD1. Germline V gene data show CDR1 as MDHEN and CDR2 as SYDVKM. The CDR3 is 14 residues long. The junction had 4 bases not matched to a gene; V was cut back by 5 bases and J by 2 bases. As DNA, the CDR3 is TGTGCCAGCAGTACGGGACAGGGACCCTACGAGCAGTACTTC. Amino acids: CASSTGQGPYEQYF.

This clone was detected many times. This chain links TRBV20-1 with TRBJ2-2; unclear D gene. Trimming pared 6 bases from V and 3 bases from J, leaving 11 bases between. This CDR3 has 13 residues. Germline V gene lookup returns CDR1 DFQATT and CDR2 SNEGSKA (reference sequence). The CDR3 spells CSAALVDTGELFF. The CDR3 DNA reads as TGCAGTGCAGCCCTGGTGGACACCGGGGAGCTGTTTTTT.

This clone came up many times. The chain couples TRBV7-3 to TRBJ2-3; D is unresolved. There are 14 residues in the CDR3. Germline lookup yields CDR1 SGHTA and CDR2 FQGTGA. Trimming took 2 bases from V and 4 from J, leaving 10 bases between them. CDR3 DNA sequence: TGTGCCAGCAGCTTACAGCCATATCCAGATACGCAGTATTTT. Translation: CASSLQPYPDTQYF. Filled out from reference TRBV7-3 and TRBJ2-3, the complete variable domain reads GAGVSQTPSNKVTEKGKYVELRCDPISGHTALYWYRQSLGQGPEFLIYFQGTGAADDSGLPNDRFFAVRPEGSVSTLKIQRTERGDSAVYLCASSLQPYPDTQYFGPGTRLTVL.

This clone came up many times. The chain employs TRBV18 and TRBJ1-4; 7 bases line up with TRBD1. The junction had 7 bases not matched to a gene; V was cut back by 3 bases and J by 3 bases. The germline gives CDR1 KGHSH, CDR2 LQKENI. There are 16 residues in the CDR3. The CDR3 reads CASSPLRGRANEKLFF. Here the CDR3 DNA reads TGTGCCAGCTCACCCCTAAGGGGGCGGGCTAATGAAAAACTGTTTTTT.

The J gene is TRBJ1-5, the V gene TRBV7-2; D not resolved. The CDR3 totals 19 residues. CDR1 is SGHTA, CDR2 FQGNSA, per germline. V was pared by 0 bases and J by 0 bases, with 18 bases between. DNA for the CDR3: TGTGCCAGCAGCTTAGCGCGGGCGGCGATCGGGGTTAGCAATCAGCCCCAGCATTTT. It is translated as CASSLARAAIGVSNQPQHF.

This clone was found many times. CDR3 in amino acids: CASRVGRQGNEQFF. In DNA form, the CDR3 reads TGTGCCAGTAGGGTGGGGCGACAGGGAAATGAGCAGTTCTTC. This chain connects TRBV19 to TRBJ2-1; TRBD1 agrees at 7 bases. After removal of 6 bases from V and 7 bases from J, the junction contained 9 bases not matched to a gene. Germline CDR1 LNHDA, CDR2 SQIVND (reference sequence). The CDR3 sequence is 14 residues long.

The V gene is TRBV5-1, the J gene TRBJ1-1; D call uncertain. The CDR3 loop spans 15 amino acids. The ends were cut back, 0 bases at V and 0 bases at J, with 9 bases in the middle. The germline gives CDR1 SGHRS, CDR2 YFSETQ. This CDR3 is CASSLGGTMNTEAFF. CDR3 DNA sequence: TGCGCCAGCAGCTTGGGGGGAACTATGAACACTGAAGCTTTCTTT.

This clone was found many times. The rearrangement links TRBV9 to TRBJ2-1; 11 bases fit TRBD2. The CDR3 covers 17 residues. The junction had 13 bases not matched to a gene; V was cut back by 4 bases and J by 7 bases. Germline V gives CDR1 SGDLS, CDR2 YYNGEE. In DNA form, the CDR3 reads TGTGCCAGCAGCCCCGGACTAGCGGGCCAAAGATCTAATGAGCAGTTCTTC. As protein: CASSPGLAGQRSNEQFF.

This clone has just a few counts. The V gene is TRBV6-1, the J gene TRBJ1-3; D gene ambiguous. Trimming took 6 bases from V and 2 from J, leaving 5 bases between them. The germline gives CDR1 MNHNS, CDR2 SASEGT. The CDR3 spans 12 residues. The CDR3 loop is CASSSTGNTIYF. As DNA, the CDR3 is TGTGCCAGCAGCTCCACTGGAAACACCATATATTTT.

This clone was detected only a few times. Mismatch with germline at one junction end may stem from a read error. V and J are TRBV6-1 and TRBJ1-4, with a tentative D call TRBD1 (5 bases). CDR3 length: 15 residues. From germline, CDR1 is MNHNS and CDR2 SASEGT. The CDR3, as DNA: TGTGCCACCCATCCCCGGGGCTTCCGTAATGAAAAAATGTTTTTT. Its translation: CATHPRGFRNEKMFF.

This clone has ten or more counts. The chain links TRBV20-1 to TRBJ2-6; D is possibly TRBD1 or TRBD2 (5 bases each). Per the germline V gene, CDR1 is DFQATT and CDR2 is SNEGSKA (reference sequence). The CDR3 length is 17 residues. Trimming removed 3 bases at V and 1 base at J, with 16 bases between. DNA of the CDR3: TGCAGTGCTAGCGCTGCTTGGGACGGGTCTGGGGCCAACGTCCTGACTTTC. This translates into CSASAAWDGSGANVLTF.

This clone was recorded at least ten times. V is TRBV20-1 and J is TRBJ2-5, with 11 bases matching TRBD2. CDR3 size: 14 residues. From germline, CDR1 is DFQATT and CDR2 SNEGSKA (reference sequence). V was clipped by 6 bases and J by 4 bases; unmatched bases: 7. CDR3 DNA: TGCAGTGCATACCCCGGACTAGCGGGAGAGACCCAGTACTTC. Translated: CSAYPGLAGETQYF.

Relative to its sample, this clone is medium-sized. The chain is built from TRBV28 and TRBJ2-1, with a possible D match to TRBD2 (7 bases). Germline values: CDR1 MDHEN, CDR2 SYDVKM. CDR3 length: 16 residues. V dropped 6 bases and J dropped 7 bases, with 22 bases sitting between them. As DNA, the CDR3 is TGTGCCAGCAGGACATACAGGGATCGGGGAGGGAATGAGCAGTTCTTC. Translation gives CASRTYRDRGGNEQFF.

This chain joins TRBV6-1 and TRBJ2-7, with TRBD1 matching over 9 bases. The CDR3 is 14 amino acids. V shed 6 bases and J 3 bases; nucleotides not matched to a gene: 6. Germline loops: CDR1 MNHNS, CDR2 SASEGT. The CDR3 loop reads CASRTGGGGYEQYF. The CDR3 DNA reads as TGTGCCAGCAGGACAGGGGGAGGGGGCTACGAGCAGTACTTC.

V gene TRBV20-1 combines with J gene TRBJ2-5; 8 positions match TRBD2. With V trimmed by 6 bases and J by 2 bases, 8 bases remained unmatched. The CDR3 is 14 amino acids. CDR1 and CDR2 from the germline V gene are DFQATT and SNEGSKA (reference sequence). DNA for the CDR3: TGCAGTGCGGGGTCTAGCGGGCGTCAAGAGACCCAGTACTTC. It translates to CSAGSSGRQETQYF.

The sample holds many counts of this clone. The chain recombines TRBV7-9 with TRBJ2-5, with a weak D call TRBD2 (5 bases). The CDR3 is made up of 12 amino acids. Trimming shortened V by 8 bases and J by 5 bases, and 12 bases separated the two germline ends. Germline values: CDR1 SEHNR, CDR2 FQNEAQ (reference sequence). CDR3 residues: CASRQTGETQYF. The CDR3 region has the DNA TGTGCCAGCCGCCAGACGGGGGAGACCCAGTACTTC.

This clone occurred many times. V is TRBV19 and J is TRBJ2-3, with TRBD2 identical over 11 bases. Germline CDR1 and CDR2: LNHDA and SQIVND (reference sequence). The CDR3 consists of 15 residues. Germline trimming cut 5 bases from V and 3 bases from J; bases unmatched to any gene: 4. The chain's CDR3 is CASSVGLAVTDTQYF. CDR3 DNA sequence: TGTGCCAGTAGTGTGGGACTAGCGGTAACAGATACGCAGTATTTT.

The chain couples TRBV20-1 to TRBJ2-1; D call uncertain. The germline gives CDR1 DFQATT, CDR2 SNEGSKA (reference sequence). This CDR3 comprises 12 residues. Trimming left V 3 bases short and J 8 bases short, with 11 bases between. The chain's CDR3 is CSASRSGDEQFF. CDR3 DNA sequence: TGCAGTGCTAGTCGAAGTGGGGATGAGCAGTTCTTC.

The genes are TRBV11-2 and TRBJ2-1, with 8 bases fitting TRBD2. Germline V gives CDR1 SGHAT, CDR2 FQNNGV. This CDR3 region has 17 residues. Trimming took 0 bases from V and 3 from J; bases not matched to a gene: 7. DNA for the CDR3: TGTGCCAGCAGCTTAGACGGGCTAGCGGGCGACTACAATGAGCAGTTCTTC. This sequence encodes CASSLDGLAGDYNEQFF.

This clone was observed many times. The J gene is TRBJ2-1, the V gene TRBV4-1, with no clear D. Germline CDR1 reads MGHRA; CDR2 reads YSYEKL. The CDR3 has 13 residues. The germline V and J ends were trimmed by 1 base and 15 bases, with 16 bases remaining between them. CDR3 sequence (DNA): TGCGCCAGCAGCCAAGTAGGAGCCCCACGAAGGTTCTTC. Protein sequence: CASSQVGAPRRFF.

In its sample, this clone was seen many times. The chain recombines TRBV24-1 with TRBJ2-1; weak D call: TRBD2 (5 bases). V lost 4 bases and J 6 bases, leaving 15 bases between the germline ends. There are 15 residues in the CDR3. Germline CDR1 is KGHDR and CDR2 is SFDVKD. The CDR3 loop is CATSEATPGGNEQFF. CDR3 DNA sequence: TGTGCCACCAGTGAAGCTACCCCTGGAGGCAATGAGCAGTTCTTC.

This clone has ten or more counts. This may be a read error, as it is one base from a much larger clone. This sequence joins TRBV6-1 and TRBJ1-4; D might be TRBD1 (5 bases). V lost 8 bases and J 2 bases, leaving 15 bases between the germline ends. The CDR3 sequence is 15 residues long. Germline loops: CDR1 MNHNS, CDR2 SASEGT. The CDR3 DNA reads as TGTGCCAGCGGGCACCGACAGTATACTAATGAAAAACTGTTTTTT. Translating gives CASGHRQYTNEKLFF.

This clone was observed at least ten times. The chain's CDR3 is CASSPLGGPQSSYNSPLHF. DNA of the CDR3: TGCGCCAGCAGCCCACTAGGTGGGCCACAAAGCTCCTATAATTCACCCCTCCACTTT. This chain connects TRBV5-1 to TRBJ1-6; no clear D gene. The CDR3 covers 19 residues. The V gene's germline CDR1 is SGHRS and CDR2 YFSETQ. V lost 4 bases to trimming and J lost 0 bases, with 20 bases between them.

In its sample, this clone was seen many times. The CDR3 region is CASSTTPGQGTNEQYF. The CDR3 DNA is TGTGCCAGCAGCACCACGCCAGGACAGGGTACCAACGAGCAGTACTTC. The rearrangement joins TRBV11-1 to TRBJ2-7, with 8 bases matching TRBD1. With 5 bases clipped from V and 5 bases from J, the junction kept 14 bases outside the gene matches. Looked up from germline, CDR1 is SGHAT and CDR2 is FQDESV (reference sequence). This CDR3 region has 16 residues.

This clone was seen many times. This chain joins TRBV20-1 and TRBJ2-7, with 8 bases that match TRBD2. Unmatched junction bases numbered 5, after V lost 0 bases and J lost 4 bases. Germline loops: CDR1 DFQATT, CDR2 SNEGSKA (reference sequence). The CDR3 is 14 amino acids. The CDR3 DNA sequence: TGCAGTGCTAGAGAGGTGGGACTAGGGTACGAGCAGTACTTC. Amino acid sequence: CSAREVGLGYEQYF.

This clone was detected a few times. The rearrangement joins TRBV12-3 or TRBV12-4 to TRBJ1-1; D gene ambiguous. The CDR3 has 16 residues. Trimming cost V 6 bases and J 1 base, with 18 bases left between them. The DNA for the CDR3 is TGTGCCAGCAGCTCATCTGCTTCGGGAGAGAACACTGAAGCTTTCTTT. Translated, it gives CASSSSASGENTEAFF.